In its sample, the clone carrying this T cell receptor beta chain was seen many times. This sample was taken from a study of neurological immune-mediated disorders. The method for making cDNA was 5'RACE, and it used 10-nucleotide random UMIs. A single run covered 15-18 subjects with over 180 million TCR-beta sequences. Each CDR3 protein gets one entry after TCRdb re-called the 5' RACE reads with MiXCR. The sample consists of more than 60,000 distinct CDR3 sequences, less than 4% of them appearing once. The CDR3 loop spans 13 amino acids. Trimming left V 4 bases short and J 5 bases short, with 12 bases between. Germline V CDR1 and CDR2: SGHRS, YFSETQ.

The clonotype was recovered from a woman aged 45-59 years with multiple sclerosis. Material: PBMCs. The chain employs TRBV5-1 and TRBJ1-1; D may be TRBD1 (6 bases). The CDR3 loop reads CASSPGQRTEAFF. The DNA of the CDR3 is TGCGCCAGCAGCCCTGGACAGCGGACTGAAGCTTTCTTT.